This record looks at one T cell receptor beta chain sequence and its context. These data are taken from a study of blood T cell repertoires in COVID-19. Libraries were prepared by immunoSEQ multiplex PCR; TCRdb keeps only in-frame clonotypes and omits some of them. The sample lists 60,000 to 75,000 clones, more than 70% occurring once. From germline, CDR1 is SGHTS and CDR2 YDEGEE. The CDR3 covers 12 residues. Trimming shortened V by 7 bases and J by 5 bases, and 12 bases separated the two germline ends. The gene calls are TRBV5-8 and TRBJ2-5, with a tentative D call TRBD2 (6 bases). The sequenced sample was peripheral blood. This TCR was recovered from a woman aged 80 or older with active or convalescent COVID-19. DNA of the CDR3: TGTGCCAGCCAGGAGGGGTTGGAGACCCAGTACTTC. Its protein product is CASQEGLETQYF. Drawing the rest from reference TRBV5-8 and TRBJ2-5, the complete variable domain is EAGVTQSPTHLIKTRGQQATLRCSPISGHTSVYWYQQALGLGLQFLLWYDEGEERNRGNFPPRFSGRQFPNYSSELNVNALELEDSALYLCASQEGLETQYFGPGTRLLVL.